This T cell receptor (beta chain) originates from a study of cytomegalovirus exposure and HLA in healthy donors. The study's findings and limits: Reports described diagnosis of cytomegalovirus status by the classifier as highly specific and sensitive.

In the case of this clone: Its target is unknown.

CDR1 and CDR2 from the germline V gene are MGHDK and SYGVNS. V lost 1 base and J 5 bases, leaving 15 bases between the germline ends. This CDR3 region has 16 residues. Clones were read by immunoSEQ multiplex PCR, and TCRdb kept only the in-frame ones, dropping some. The data contain under 85,000 clones, around 94% of them seen just once; the ten biggest clones take up approximately 3.4%. The source is a woman in her late teens or twenties in good health and CMV-seropositive. Sequenced input: PBMCs. The chain recombines TRBV25-1 with TRBJ2-4, with a weak D call TRBD2 (5 bases). Written as DNA, the CDR3 is TGTGCCAGCAGTGAATCGGGTTCGGGATTTGAAAACATTCAGTACTTC. This encodes CASSESGSGFENIQYF.